This T cell receptor beta chain was retrieved from a study of regulatory T cells in long-lasting Graves disease. Findings and caveats of the study: Study was limited to peripheral blood, excluding thyroid tissue.

Specified time point: persistent/refractory GD, antithyroid drugs over 5 years with positive TRAb. PBMC-derived RNA was used for the TCR library. Diagnosing Graves' disease relied on the American Thyroid Association guidelines. CDR3 length: 13 residues. V lost 2 bases, J lost 5 bases, and 9 bases lay in between. Germline V gene sequence: CDR1 MNHNS, CDR2 SASEGT. This clonotype showed up many times. The antigen is not known. iRepertoire HTBI primers and Arm-PCR of CDR3 regions built TCR beta libraries. In the original analysis: Samples collectively showed fewer than 80 TRBV and about 15 TRBJ segments. TCRdb processed the multiplex PCR reads anew with MiXCR; each CDR3 protein has one entry. TCRdb, not the original authors, processed these V and J calls. This table holds approximately 400,000 distinct CDR3 sequences, about 20% found once.

Sequenced here: peripheral blood mononuclear cells (PBMCs), sampled when the disease was refractory, from a patient treated with antithyroid drugs. The clonotype comes from a female donor with Graves disease. The chain combines TRBV6-1 with TRBJ2-5; possibly TRBD2 for D (5 bases). CDR3 loop: CASSETRRETQYF. The DNA for the CDR3 is TGTGCCAGCAGTGAAACTAGAAGGGAGACCCAGTACTTC.